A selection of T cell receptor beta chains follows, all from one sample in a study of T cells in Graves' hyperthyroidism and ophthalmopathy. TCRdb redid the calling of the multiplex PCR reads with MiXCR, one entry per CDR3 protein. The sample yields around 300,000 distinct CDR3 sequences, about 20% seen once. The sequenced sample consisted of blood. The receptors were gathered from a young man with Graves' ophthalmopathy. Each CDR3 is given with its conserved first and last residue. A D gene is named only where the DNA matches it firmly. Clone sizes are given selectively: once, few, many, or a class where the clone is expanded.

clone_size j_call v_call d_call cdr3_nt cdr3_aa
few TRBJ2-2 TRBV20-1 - TGCAGTGCTGGAAAAAGGACGTCCGGGGAGCTGTTTTTT CSAGKRTSGELFF
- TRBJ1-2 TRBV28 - TGTGCCAGCAGATACATCGGGGGAGACTATGGCTACACCTTC CASRYIGGDYGYTF
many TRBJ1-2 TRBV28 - TGTGCCAGCAGTCAGTCGGGACCGCGTAACCGCTATGGCTACACCTTC CASSQSGPRNRYGYTF
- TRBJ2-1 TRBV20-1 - TGCAGTGCTAGGGGGGCTAACAGGGCTTCCTCCTACAATGAGCAGTTCTTC CSARGANRASSYNEQFF
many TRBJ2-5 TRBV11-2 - TGTGCCAGCAGCGTAGGGTACCAAGAGACCCAGTACTTC CASSVGYQETQYF
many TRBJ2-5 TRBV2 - TGTGCCAGCAGCCCTAGGGGCGAGACCCAGTACTTC CASSPRGETQYF
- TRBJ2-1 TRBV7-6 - TGTGCCAGCAGCTTAAGACCCACAGGGAAAAATGAGCAGTTCTTC CASSLRPTGKNEQFF
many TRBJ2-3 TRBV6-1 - TGTGCCAGCAGTGAAGGGGGAGGAGGCACAGATACGCAGTATTTT CASSEGGGGTDTQYF
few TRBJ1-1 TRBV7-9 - TGTGCCAGCAGCTTAGTAGGGCTGCTGAACACTGAAGCTTTCTTT CASSLVGLLNTEAFF
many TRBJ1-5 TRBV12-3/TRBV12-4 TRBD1 TGTGCCAGCAGTTTGAGGACAGGTTATCAGCCCCAGCATTTT CASSLRTGYQPQHF
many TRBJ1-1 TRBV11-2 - TGTGCCAGCAGCTTAATACATTCTACTGAAGCTTTCTTT CASSLIHSTEAFF
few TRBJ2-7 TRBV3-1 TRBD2 TGTGCCAGCAGCCACCCCGAAGCGGGAGGGGCGGCGCGGTACTTC CASSHPEAGGAARYF
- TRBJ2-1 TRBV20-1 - TGCAGTGCGACGACCGGGACCATCAGGGAGCAGTTCTTC CSATTGTIREQFF
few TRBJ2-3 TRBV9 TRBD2 TGTGCCAGCAGCGTAGCGGAAGGGCGGGAGGGCCCCACAGATACGCAGTATTTT CASSVAEGREGPTDTQYF
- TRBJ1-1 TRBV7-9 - TGTGCCAGCAGCTCACCGGGACGGCGCATAAGAACTGAAGCTTTCTTT CASSSPGRRIRTEAFF
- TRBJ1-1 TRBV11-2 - TGTGCCAGCAGCTTAAATCCACGGAACACTGAAGCTTTCTTT CASSLNPRNTEAFF
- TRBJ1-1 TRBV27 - TGTGCCAGCACGGGACAAGGAAACACTGAAGCTTTCTTT CASTGQGNTEAFF
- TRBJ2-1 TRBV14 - TGTGCCAGCAGCCAAGTTACTCGCGATGAGCAGTTCTTC CASSQVTRDEQFF
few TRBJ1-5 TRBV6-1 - TGTGCCAGCAGTGAGCAAGGGGGGCTGTCCGACAATCAGCCCCAGCATTTT CASSEQGGLSDNQPQHF
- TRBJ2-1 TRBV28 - TGTGCCAGCAGCCTCGATATCACCAATGAGCAGTTCTTC CASSLDITNEQFF
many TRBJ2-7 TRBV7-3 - TGTGCCAGCAGCTTAAAGGATAGGGCTCGATGGGACTACGAGCAGTACTTC CASSLKDRARWDYEQYF
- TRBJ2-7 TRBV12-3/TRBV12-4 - TGTGCCAGCTCCCTGGGGCTAACCTCTTCCTACGAGCAGTACTTC CASSLGLTSSYEQYF
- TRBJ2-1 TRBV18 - TGTGCCAGCTCAACGGTCGGGGAGCAGTTCTTC CASSTVGEQFF
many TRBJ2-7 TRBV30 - TGTGCCTGCCAAATCCCGGGGATCTCGGGAGAGCAGTACTTC CACQIPGISGEQYF
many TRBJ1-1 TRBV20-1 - TGCAGTGCTAGGGGGCAGGTGAACACTGAAGCTTTCTTT CSARGQVNTEAFF
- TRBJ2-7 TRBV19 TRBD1 TGTGCCAGTAGGAACAGGGGCTACGAGCAGTACTTC CASRNRGYEQYF
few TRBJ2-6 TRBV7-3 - TGTGCCAGCAGGGGGAACTCTGGGGCCAACGTCCTGACTTTC CASRGNSGANVLTF
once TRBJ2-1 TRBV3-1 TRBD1 TGTGCCAGCAGTTACCCGACGGGACAGGGGATTTCCTACAATGAGCAGTTCTTC CASSYPTGQGISYNEQFF
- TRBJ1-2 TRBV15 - TGTGCCACCAGCATTAGTAGGGCTAACTATGGCTACACCTTC CATSISRANYGYTF
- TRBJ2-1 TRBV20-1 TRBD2 TGCAGTGCTAGACCTAGCGGGAGGGCCAGCGAGCAGTTCTTC CSARPSGRASEQFF
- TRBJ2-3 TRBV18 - TGTGCCAGCTCACTTATAGCTAGCACAGATACGCAGTATTTT CASSLIASTDTQYF
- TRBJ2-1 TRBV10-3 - TGTGCCATCAGTGACGACGGGACCTATTACAATGAGCAGTTCTTC CAISDDGTYYNEQFF
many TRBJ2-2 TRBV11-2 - TGTGCCAGCAGCTGGGGGTCTCGTCACACCGGGGAGCTGTTTTTT CASSWGSRHTGELFF
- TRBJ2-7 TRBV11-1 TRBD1 TGTGCCAGCAGCCTCAGGACAGCCGGGACAGGGGACGAGCAGTACTTC CASSLRTAGTGDEQYF
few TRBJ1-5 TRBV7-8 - TGTGCCAGCAGACAACAGGGCTTTGGTCAGCCCCAGCATTTT CASRQQGFGQPQHF
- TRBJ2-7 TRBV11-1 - TGCGCCAGCAGCTTGTGGGGGGCCCACTACGAGCAGTACTTC CASSLWGAHYEQYF
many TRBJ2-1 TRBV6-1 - TGTGCCAGCAGTGACCGCTACTCCTACAATGAGCAGTTCTTC CASSDRYSYNEQFF
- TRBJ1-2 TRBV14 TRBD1 TGTGCCAGCAGCCAAGGGACAGGTTTTCGATATGGCTACACCTTC CASSQGTGFRYGYTF
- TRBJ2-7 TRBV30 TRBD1 TGTGCCTGGGGCAGGGGGCACCCTTACGAGCAGTACTTC CAWGRGHPYEQYF
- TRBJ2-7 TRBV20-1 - TGCAGTGCTAGAGATTCGGCTAGCGAAAAATTCTACGAGCAGTACTTC CSARDSASEKFYEQYF
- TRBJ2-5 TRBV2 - TGTGCCAGCGCCTTGGAACGCCAAGAGACCCAGTACTTC CASALERQETQYF
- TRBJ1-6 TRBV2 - TGTGCCAGCACCCTGACAGTGGATAATTCACCCCTCCACTTT CASTLTVDNSPLHF
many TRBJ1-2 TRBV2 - TGTGCCAGCATCAAACAGGCAACCGGGAACTATGGCTACACCTTC CASIKQATGNYGYTF
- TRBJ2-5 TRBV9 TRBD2 TGTGCCAGCAGCCCGATAGCGGGAGGGTTATCGCCCCAGTACTTC CASSPIAGGLSPQYF
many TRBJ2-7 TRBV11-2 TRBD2 TGTGCCAGCAGCATTAGGGCAGCGGGAGGACCGTACGAGCAGTACTTC CASSIRAAGGPYEQYF
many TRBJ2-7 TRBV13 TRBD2 TGTGCCAGCAGCACAGCCTCTAGCGGGAACAGGTACGAGCAGTACTTC CASSTASSGNRYEQYF
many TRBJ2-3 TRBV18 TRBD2 TGTGCCAGCTCACCGGGTAGCGGGAGAGATACGCAGTATTTT CASSPGSGRDTQYF
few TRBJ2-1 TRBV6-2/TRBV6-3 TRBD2 TGTGCCAGCAGTTTAGCGGGAGGGTTCAATGAGCAGTTCTTC CASSLAGGFNEQFF
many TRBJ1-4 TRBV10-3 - TGTGCCATCAGTTTGGCAGGGCATGAAAAACTGTTTTTT CAISLAGHEKLFF